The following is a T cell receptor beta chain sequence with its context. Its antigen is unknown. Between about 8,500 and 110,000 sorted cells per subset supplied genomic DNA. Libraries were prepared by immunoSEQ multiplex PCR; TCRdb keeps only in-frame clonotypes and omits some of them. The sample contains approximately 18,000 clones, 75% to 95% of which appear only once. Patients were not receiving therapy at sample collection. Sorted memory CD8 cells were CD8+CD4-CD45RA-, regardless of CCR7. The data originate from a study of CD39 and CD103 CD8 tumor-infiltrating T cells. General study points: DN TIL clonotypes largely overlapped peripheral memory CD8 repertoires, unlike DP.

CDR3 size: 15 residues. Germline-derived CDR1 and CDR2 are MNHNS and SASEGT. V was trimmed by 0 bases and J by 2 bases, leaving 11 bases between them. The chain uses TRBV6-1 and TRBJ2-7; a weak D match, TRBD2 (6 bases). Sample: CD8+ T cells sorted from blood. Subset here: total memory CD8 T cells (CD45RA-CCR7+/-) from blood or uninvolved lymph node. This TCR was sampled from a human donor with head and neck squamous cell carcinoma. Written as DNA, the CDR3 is TGTGCCAGCAGTGAAGCCGGGAGTTCCCCCTACGAGCAGTACTTC. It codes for CASSEAGSSPYEQYF.